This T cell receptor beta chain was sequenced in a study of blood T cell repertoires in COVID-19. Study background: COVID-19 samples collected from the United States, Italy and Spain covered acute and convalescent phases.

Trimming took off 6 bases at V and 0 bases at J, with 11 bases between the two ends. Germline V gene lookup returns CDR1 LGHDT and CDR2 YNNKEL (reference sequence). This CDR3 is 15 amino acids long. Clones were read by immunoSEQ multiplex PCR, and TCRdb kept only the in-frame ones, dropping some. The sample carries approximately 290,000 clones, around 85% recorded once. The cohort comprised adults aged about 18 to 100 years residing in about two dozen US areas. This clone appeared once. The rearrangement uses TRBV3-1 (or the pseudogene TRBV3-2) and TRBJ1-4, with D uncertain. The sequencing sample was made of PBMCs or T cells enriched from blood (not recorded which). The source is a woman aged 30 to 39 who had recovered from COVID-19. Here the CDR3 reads CASSLREATNEKLFF. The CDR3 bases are TGTGCCAGCAGTTTGCGTGAGGCAACTAATGAAAAACTGTTTTTT.